The source of this T cell receptor (beta chain) is a study of T cell responses to AZD1222 COVID-19 vaccine. Points from the study as a whole: Clonal diversity was possibly underestimated, and the donors were mostly white British, with more females. Unmutated variant regions are reportedly targeted by nearly half of spike-specific TCRs. Spike-specific TCR breadth and depth both grew after two AZD1222 doses. Samples come after the peak T cell response, not at day 14.

About this clone: Its antigen is not known.

Profiled with immunoSEQ multiplex PCR; TCRdb holds only in-frame clones, not every one. Of about 120,000 clones listed, around 92% are singletons. CDR1 and CDR2 from the germline V gene are SGHRS and YFSETQ. With 3 bases removed from V and 5 bases from J, the gap between germline ends came to 9 bases. The CDR3 spans 12 residues. This material consisted of peripheral blood, taken on day 0 of AZD1222 vaccination. The clonotype originates from an adult in good health. The gene calls are TRBV5-1 and TRBJ2-7; D may correspond to TRBD1 or TRBD2 (5 bases each). The CDR3 is CASSWRGDEQYF. CDR3 bases: TGCGCCAGCAGCTGGCGAGGGGACGAGCAGTACTTC.